The sample holds one count of the clone carrying this T cell receptor (beta chain). Its specificity is not known. Here the CDR3 omits its conserved ending phenylalanine or tryptophan, so a read error is the likely source. CDR3 of TCR beta was amplified from genomic DNA via a two-round multiplex PCR. The authors ran first-round PCR with primers specific to each TRBV and TRBJ gene. A single record per CDR3 protein comes from TCRdb applying MiXCR to the multiplex PCR reads. The table has approximately 28,000 distinct CDR3 sequences, 25% to 35% seen once. This entry comes from a study of prognosis after radiotherapy for stage I lung cancer. Study overall: The non-small cell lung cancer patients were all considered medically inoperable, with comorbidities accounting for this in 11 to 12 of them. For radiotherapy, patients got SBRT split into 3 to 5 fractions, giving a biologically effective dose of at least 100 Gy. Study observations and caveats: In patients with versus without metastases, TRBV and TRBJ gene usage reportedly differed. The median unique TCR clone count dropped from roughly 9,300 to 7,200 after stereotactic body radiation therapy.

Germline V gene sequence: CDR1 MNHGY, CDR2 SVAAGI. After removal of 4 bases from V and 6 bases from J, the junction contained 13 bases not matched to a gene. This CDR3 has 17 amino acids. The source material was PBMCs, sampled before or after stereotactic body radiation therapy (not recorded which). This clonotype originated in a donor over 45 with non-small cell lung cancer. V gene TRBV6-9 combines with J gene TRBJ1-2; 11 bases agree with TRBD1. The CDR3 DNA reads as TGTGCCAGCAGTTTAACCCCTGGGGGACAGGGGGATGATGGCTACACCGTC. Translated, it gives CASSLTPGGQGDDGYTV.